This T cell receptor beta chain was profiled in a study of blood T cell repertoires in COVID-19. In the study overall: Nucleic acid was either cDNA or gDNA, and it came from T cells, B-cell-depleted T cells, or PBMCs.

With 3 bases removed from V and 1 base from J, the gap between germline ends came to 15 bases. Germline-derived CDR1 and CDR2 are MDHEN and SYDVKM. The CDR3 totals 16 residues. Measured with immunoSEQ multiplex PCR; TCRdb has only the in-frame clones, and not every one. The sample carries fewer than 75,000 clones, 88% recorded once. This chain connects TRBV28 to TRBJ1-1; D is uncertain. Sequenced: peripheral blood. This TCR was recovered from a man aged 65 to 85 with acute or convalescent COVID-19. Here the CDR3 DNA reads TGTGCCAGCAGTTTGGCCCGTGAGCGTAGGAACACTGAAGCTTTCTTT. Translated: CASSLARERRNTEAFF.